This T cell receptor beta chain was identified in a study of T-cell memory formation after mild COVID-19. Study as a whole: TCR clusters were mostly confined to one donor each.

A word on this clonotype: Its antigen is still unknown.

CDR1 and CDR2 (germline): SGHRS, YFSETQ. Trimming stripped 1 base from V and 4 bases from J, with 18 bases between. This CDR3 has 16 residues. 5'RACE with constant-segment primers yielded barcoded, UMI-tagged TCR alpha and TCR beta cDNA libraries. TCRdb reprocessed the 5' RACE reads with MiXCR, giving one entry per CDR3 protein. The sample comprises about 470,000 distinct CDR3 sequences, around 27% of which are singletons, and around an eighth rests with the top ten. Findings and limits, study-wide: Contracting CD4+ clones sat mainly in CM and EM; CD8+ in EMRA. Clones that shrank (day 15 to 85) were balanced CD4/CD8, whereas later expanders leaned CD4+.

Input material: PBMCs or a T cell subset sorted from them (not recorded which). The sequence was collected from an adult woman who had mild COVID-19 (a few samples of this study predate the infection). Cell type and time point are not known. V gene TRBV5-1 combines with J gene TRBJ2-7; no clear D. The CDR3 region has the DNA TGCGCCAGCAGCTTGTCCTCTTCGGCAGGAGTATACGAGCAGTACTTC. This sequence encodes CASSLSSSAGVYEQYF.